In its sample, the clone carrying this T cell receptor beta chain was seen a few times. Its antigen remains unknown. The CDR3 contains 20 residues. Germline V gene lookup returns CDR1 DFQATT and CDR2 SNEGSKA (reference sequence). V trimming: 1 base; J trimming: 0 bases; junction bases outside the gene matches: 16. The data were obtained in a study of T cells in Graves' hyperthyroidism and ophthalmopathy. Study overall: Peripheral blood specimens were obtained at initial diagnosis, prior to any treatment.

Whole-study results and caveats: Progression to ophthalmopathy was predicted a median of roughly 6.6 months early. Ophthalmopathy and stable hyperthyroidism were told apart by a 13 V-J model.

Not enrolled were patients with uncontrolled infection, other autoimmune disease, pregnancy or lactation. RNA transcripts provided the source from which TCR beta CDR3 regions were amplified. The HTBI set primed first-round TCR CDR3 RT-PCR. TCRdb recomputed calls from the multiplex PCR reads with MiXCR, one row per CDR3 protein. The repertoire holds about half a million distinct CDR3 sequences, with approximately 24% as singletons. The V call is TRBV20-1, the J call TRBJ1-5; 9 bases fit TRBD1. This TCR derives from a woman aged 30 to 39 with Graves' ophthalmopathy. Specimen: blood. In nucleotides, the CDR3 is TGCAGTGCTAGAGTCGAATTTGACAGGGGGAAGATTTATAGCAATCAGCCCCAGCATTTT. Protein product: CSARVEFDRGKIYSNQPQHF.